A selection of T cell receptor beta chains follows, all from one sample in a study of blood T cell repertoires in COVID-19. Method: immunoSEQ multiplex PCR; TCRdb's copy keeps in-frame clones and lacks some. The repertoire holds hundreds of thousands of clones, with roughly 90% as singletons. Sequenced input: peripheral blood. Receptors originate from a man in his forties with acute or convalescent COVID-19. Each CDR3 is given with its conserved first and last residue. Fields, in order: clone size, D gene, J gene, V gene, CDR3 DNA, CDR3 protein. The D gene is left open where the match is weak. Rows give clone size only sometimes, using once, few, many, or a class for an expanded clone.

abundance: -; d_gene: -; j_gene: TRBJ2-1; v_gene: TRBV2; CDR3nt: TGTGCCAGCATGAAAAGTCGGGAGCCTAGTACCAATGAGCAGTTCTTC; CDR3aa: CASMKSREPSTNEQFF
abundance: -; d_gene: -; j_gene: TRBJ1-1; v_gene: TRBV6-1; CDR3nt: TGTGCCAGCAGTGAAGAAGAGGGTTCGCCGAACACTGAAGCTTTCTTT; CDR3aa: CASSEEEGSPNTEAFF
abundance: -; d_gene: -; j_gene: TRBJ1-2; v_gene: TRBV7-3; CDR3nt: TGTGCCAGCAGCTTAGGCGACTCGCCCCCTGGCTACACCTTC; CDR3aa: CASSLGDSPPGYTF
abundance: -; d_gene: TRBD1; j_gene: TRBJ1-1; v_gene: TRBV24-1; CDR3nt: TGTGCCACCAGTGACGCTGGGGTCACGACAGGGGACACTGAAGCTTTCTTT; CDR3aa: CATSDAGVTTGDTEAFF
abundance: -; d_gene: -; j_gene: TRBJ1-6; v_gene: TRBV20-1; CDR3nt: TGCAGTGCTAGTCTCGATTCACCCCTCCACTTT; CDR3aa: CSASLDSPLHF
abundance: -; d_gene: -; j_gene: TRBJ2-2; v_gene: TRBV27; CDR3nt: TGTGCCAGCAGTTTAACGAAGCTGAACACCGGGGAGCTGTTTTTT; CDR3aa: CASSLTKLNTGELFF
abundance: -; d_gene: -; j_gene: TRBJ1-5; v_gene: TRBV10-3; CDR3nt: TGTGCCATCAGAGCCGGGACTATGGGCAATCAGCCCCAGCATTTT; CDR3aa: CAIRAGTMGNQPQHF
abundance: -; d_gene: -; j_gene: TRBJ1-2; v_gene: TRBV11-3; CDR3nt: TGTGCCAGCCCCAGGACAGCTAACTATGGCTACACCTTC; CDR3aa: CASPRTANYGYTF
abundance: -; d_gene: -; j_gene: TRBJ2-1; v_gene: TRBV7-9; CDR3nt: TGTGCCAGCAGCACTAATTATGAGCAGTTCTTC; CDR3aa: CASSTNYEQFF
abundance: -; d_gene: TRBD1; j_gene: TRBJ2-7; v_gene: TRBV6-1; CDR3nt: TGTGCCAGCAGTGACCGGGACAGGGGGTACGAGCAGTACTTC; CDR3aa: CASSDRDRGYEQYF
abundance: -; d_gene: TRBD2; j_gene: TRBJ2-1; v_gene: TRBV4-1; CDR3nt: TGCGCCAGCAGCCACCTTACTAGCGGCGATGAGCAGTTCTTC; CDR3aa: CASSHLTSGDEQFF
abundance: once; d_gene: -; j_gene: TRBJ1-1; v_gene: TRBV4-3; CDR3nt: TGCGCCAGCAGCCAGGAGACGGGGACTAACACTGAAGCTTTCTTT; CDR3aa: CASSQETGTNTEAFF
abundance: -; d_gene: -; j_gene: TRBJ1-3; v_gene: TRBV5-1; CDR3nt: TGCGCCAGCAGCTTTGAGACTGGCTCTGGAAACACCATATATTTT; CDR3aa: CASSFETGSGNTIYF
abundance: -; d_gene: -; j_gene: TRBJ1-1; v_gene: TRBV7-6; CDR3nt: TGTGCCAGCAGCCTCGCCGGGACACAAATGAACACTGAAGCTTTCTTT; CDR3aa: CASSLAGTQMNTEAFF
abundance: -; d_gene: -; j_gene: TRBJ2-1; v_gene: TRBV6-5; CDR3nt: TGTGCCAGCAGTCAAATTACAGGGCCTAATGAGCAGTTCTTC; CDR3aa: CASSQITGPNEQFF
abundance: -; d_gene: TRBD2; j_gene: TRBJ2-3; v_gene: TRBV28; CDR3nt: TGTGCCAGCAGTCCAGGAAAATGGCGGGAGGCCCGCACAGATACGCAGTATTTT; CDR3aa: CASSPGKWREARTDTQYF
abundance: -; d_gene: TRBD1; j_gene: TRBJ2-7; v_gene: TRBV3-1/TRBV3-2; CDR3nt: TGTGCCAGCAGCCAAACAACGGGACAGGGGGACGAGCAGTACTTC; CDR3aa: CASSQTTGQGDEQYF
abundance: -; d_gene: -; j_gene: TRBJ2-7; v_gene: TRBV3-1/TRBV3-2; CDR3nt: TGTGCCAGCAGCCAAGAGCAGGGGTACGAGCAGTACTTC; CDR3aa: CASSQEQGYEQYF
abundance: few; d_gene: TRBD1; j_gene: TRBJ2-2; v_gene: TRBV25-1; CDR3nt: TGTGCCAGCAGCCCCCGGACAGGGCGACCCGGGGAGCTGTTTTTT; CDR3aa: CASSPRTGRPGELFF
abundance: -; d_gene: -; j_gene: TRBJ2-7; v_gene: TRBV5-1; CDR3nt: TGCGCCAGCAGCTTGGGAGGGGGCGAGCAGTACTTC; CDR3aa: CASSLGGGEQYF
abundance: -; d_gene: -; j_gene: TRBJ1-6; v_gene: TRBV5-1; CDR3nt: TGCGCCAGCAGCTACCAGACGGGGATTAATTCACCCCTCCACTTT; CDR3aa: CASSYQTGINSPLHF
abundance: -; d_gene: -; j_gene: TRBJ1-5; v_gene: TRBV6-4; CDR3nt: TGTGCCAGCAACTATCCGGCACTTAGCAATCAGCCCCAGCATTTT; CDR3aa: CASNYPALSNQPQHF